The clone carrying this T cell receptor (beta chain) is deemed large. Its antigen remains unknown. Study-wide findings and caveats: Tumor memory CD4+ T cell TCR gene usage was found to cluster with blood and lymph node memory CD4+ cells and with lymph node naive CD4+ cells.

TCRdb re-called the multiplex PCR reads through MiXCR, storing one row per CDR3 protein. Of about 670 distinct CDR3 sequences listed, approximately 16% were seen once; the top ten hold around 21%. This TCR derives from a female donor with breast cancer. Sequencing was carried out using naive CD4+ T cells sorted from blood. Subset defined: naive CD4+ T cells, CD4+CD45RA+CD25-.

The CDR3, as DNA: TGTGCCAGCAGTTTAACCGGGACAGGGGTCAACTATGGCTACACCTTC. Protein: CASSLTGTGVNYGYTF. The chain is built from TRBV12-3 or TRBV12-4 and TRBJ1-2, with 10 bases matching TRBD1. The CDR3 is 16 amino acids. Trimming cost V 2 bases and J 2 bases; bases outside gene matches: 5.